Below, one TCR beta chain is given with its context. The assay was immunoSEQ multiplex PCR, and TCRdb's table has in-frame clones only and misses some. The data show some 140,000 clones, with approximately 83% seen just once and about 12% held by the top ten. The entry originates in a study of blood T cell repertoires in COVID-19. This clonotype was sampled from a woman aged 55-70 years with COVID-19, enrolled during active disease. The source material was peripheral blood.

CDR3: CASEQDRGTNYGYTF. Written as DNA, the CDR3 is TGTGCCAGCGAGCAGGACAGAGGGACTAACTATGGCTACACCTTC. The chain is built from TRBV2 and TRBJ1-2; TRBD1 might be the D (6 bases). The CDR3 extends over 15 amino acids. Between the trimmed V and J ends, which lost 8 bases and 0 bases, there was a span of 16 bases. The germline V gene has CDR1 SNHLY and CDR2 FYNNEI.